The sequence of this T cell receptor beta chain was determined in a study of Tregs in tolerant kidney transplant recipients. CDR3 length equals 13 residues. Germline CDR1 is LNHDA and CDR2 is SQIVND (reference sequence). Deletions cut 2 bases from V and 5 bases from J, with 9 bases between. Related graft donors supplied nonmyeloablative bone marrow transplants, and mixed chimerism was transient. Thawed PBMCs were FACS-sorted into unstimulated CD4+CD25+CD127- regulatory T cells, CD4+CD25- non-regulatory cells, CD4 and CD8 cells. Remarks on this clone: The read gets to within 3 residues of the CDR3 end, and the germline J gene fills in the rest.

The assay was immunoSEQ multiplex PCR, and TCRdb's table has in-frame clones only and misses some. The data include approximately 30,000 clones; the top ten clones carry approximately 1.7%. V gene TRBV19 combines with J gene TRBJ1-1; D gene ambiguous. Sequencing used CD4+ T cells from blood (PBMCs), obtained 24 months after the transplant. The origin of this receptor is a human patient who received a combined kidney and bone marrow transplant. Some T cells may trace back to the graft donor. The CDR3 is CASSISPQTEAFF. CDR3 DNA (partial): TGTGCCAGTAGTATATCACCCCAGACTGAA.